This T cell receptor beta chain was recovered during a study of T cell responses to AZD1222 COVID-19 vaccine. General study findings and limits: Unmutated variant regions are reportedly targeted by nearly half of spike-specific TCRs. Among those given AZD1222, only 6 or 7 were seropositive at baseline.

V dropped 5 bases and J dropped 2 bases, with 13 bases sitting between them. CDR1 is LGHDT and CDR2 is YNNKEL in the germline V gene (reference sequence). The length of the CDR3 is 14 residues. Points on this clone: Its antigen is not known.

Clones were sequenced by immunoSEQ multiplex PCR, and TCRdb holds only the in-frame ones, with some missing. This table has 150,000 to 200,000 clones, 90% to 95% appearing once. This sample comprised peripheral blood, obtained on day 0 of AZD1222 vaccination. This clonotype originated in an adult in good health. The chain links TRBV3-1 (or the pseudogene TRBV3-2) to TRBJ2-7; no clear D. The CDR3 DNA reads as TGTGCCAGCAGCTTCAGAACTCAAGCCTACGAGCAGTACTTC. Protein: CASSFRTQAYEQYF.